This TCR beta chain is drawn from a study of blood T cell repertoires in COVID-19. Study-level information: PBMCs, B-cell-depleted T cells, or T cells provided the cDNA or gDNA that made up the material.

V shed 4 bases, J shed 9 bases, and the junction held 6 bases outside the gene matches. Germline CDR1 reads SGHRS; CDR2 reads YFSETQ. This CDR3 contains 13 residues. The method was immunoSEQ multiplex PCR; TCRdb's version includes in-frame clones alone and lacks a portion of them. The sample gives about 260,000 clones, around 88% of which show up once; roughly 1.2% is in the top ten. Each participant's cohort was designated according to participant-reported clinical history. Sequencing input: PBMCs or T cells enriched from blood (not recorded which). The chain is built from TRBV5-1 and TRBJ1-1, with 10 positions matching TRBD1. This receptor was taken from a woman in her forties with acute COVID-19. The CDR3: CASSLGQGRKAFF. CDR3 nucleotides: TGCGCCAGCAGCCTGGGACAGGGGCGGAAAGCTTTCTTT.